The source of this T cell receptor beta chain is a study of shared clonotypes between healthy human individuals. Assay: immunoSEQ multiplex PCR; the TCRdb copy retains only in-frame clones and omits some. The table has 800,000 to 1,200,000 clones, about 84% seen once. The germline V gene has CDR1 SGHKS and CDR2 YYEKEE (reference sequence). The junction had 8 bases not matched to a gene; V was cut back by 3 bases and J by 6 bases. CDR3 length equals 16 residues. Sequencing was carried out using memory CD4+ T cells from PBMCs. Subset denoted: CD45RA-negative fraction. This TCR derives from a man younger than 35 in good health. Some clones in this sample may be carry-over from other donors' samples. The chain links TRBV5-5 to TRBJ2-1; 11 nucleotides match TRBD2. Written as DNA, the CDR3 is TGTGCCAGCAGCTCCCCAACTAGCGGGAGTTCCAATGAGCAGTTCTTC. This gives the protein CASSSPTSGSSNEQFF.